The 13 T cell receptor beta chains in this list originate from one sample, sequenced in a study of T cell repertoires in cytomegalovirus infection. Using its own MiXCR run on the reads, TCRdb lists one record per CDR3 protein. The sample has some 700,000 distinct CDR3 sequences; less than 40% are singletons. Material: PBMCs. The receptors originated from a human donor in good health (CMV status not recorded). Some clones in this sample may be carry-over from other donors' samples.

This clonotype has ten or more counts. The rearrangement joins TRBV7-8 to TRBJ2-2; D is possibly TRBD1 (5 bases). The CDR3 totals 17 residues. Trimming took 2 bases from V and 1 from J, leaving 14 bases between them. From germline, CDR1 is SGHVS and CDR2 FQNEAQ. The CDR3 region is CASSLRGYQGNTGELFF. The CDR3 nucleotides read TGTGCCAGCAGCTTAAGGGGATACCAAGGGAACACCGGGGAGCTGTTTTTT.

The CDR3 DNA reads as TGTGCCAGCCGCCCCGCCGGGGCCTCTGGAAACACCATATATTTT. This encodes CASRPAGASGNTIYF. The rearrangement joins TRBV9 to TRBJ1-3, with a tentative D call TRBD1 (5 bases). CDR1 is SGDLS and CDR2 is YYNGEE in the germline V gene. V lost 7 bases and J 0 bases, leaving 14 bases between the germline ends. The CDR3 extends over 15 amino acids.

The sample holds a few counts of this clonotype. This chain links TRBV6-6 with TRBJ1-1; no definite D call. V lost 3 bases, J lost 3 bases, and 14 bases lay in between. Germline values: CDR1 MNHNY, CDR2 SVGAGI (reference sequence). This CDR3 spans 15 amino acids. The CDR3 spells CASSYGLGGDTEAFF. The CDR3 DNA sequence: TGTGCCAGCAGTTATGGACTAGGAGGAGACACTGAAGCTTTCTTT.

This clonotype was seen more than once but under ten times. The gene calls are TRBV28 and TRBJ2-3; TRBD1 agrees at 8 bases. The J segment lost 2 bases and the V segment lost 6 bases, leaving 4 bases of the junction unmatched. The CDR3 contains 14 residues. Germline CDR1 and CDR2: MDHEN and SYDVKM. CDR3 sequence (DNA): TGTGCCAGCAGCTTGGGACAGGCCACAGATACGCAGTATTTT. This codes for CASSLGQATDTQYF.

The V and J genes are TRBV12-5 and TRBJ2-1; D not certain. The CDR3 is 11 residues long. Per the germline V gene, CDR1 is LGHNT and CDR2 is FRNRAP. Between the trimmed V and J ends, which lost 1 base and 6 bases, there was a span of 1 base. The chain's CDR3 is CASGLGNEQFF. The DNA for the CDR3 is TGTGCTAGTGGTTTGGGCAATGAGCAGTTCTTC.

The V and J genes are TRBV11-2 and TRBJ2-2; D possibly corresponds to TRBD1 (5 bases). This CDR3 region has 15 residues. V lost 4 bases and J lost 4, with 13 bases in between. Looked up from germline, CDR1 is SGHAT and CDR2 is FQNNGV. CDR3 sequence: CASSWYQGSTGELFF. The CDR3 bases are TGTGCCAGCAGCTGGTACCAGGGTTCCACCGGGGAGCTGTTTTTT.

The gene calls are TRBV7-2 and TRBJ2-3; D possibly corresponds to TRBD1 (6 bases). The CDR3 length is 13 residues. Trimming left V 7 bases short and J 6 bases short, with 14 bases between. CDR1 and CDR2 from the germline V gene are SGHTA and FQGNSA. The CDR3 reads CASISRDMDTQYF. The DNA of the CDR3 is TGTGCCAGCATCTCCCGGGACATGGATACGCAGTATTTT. Full variable domain (missing parts from reference TRBV7-2 and TRBJ2-3): GAGVSQSPSNKVTEKGKDVELRCDPISGHTALYWYRQSLGQGLEFLIYFQGNSAPDKSGLPSDRFSAERTGGSVSTLTIQRTQQEDSAVYLCASISRDMDTQYFGPGTRLTVL.

A word on this clonotype: The junction departs from germline at one end; a sequencing error may be responsible. J is TRBJ1-4 and V is TRBV7-7; no reliable D call. This CDR3 is built from 14 residues. Germline assignment: CDR1 SSHAT and CDR2 FNYEAQ (reference sequence). As DNA, the CDR3 is TGTGCTAGCAGCTTTCAGTTCGGTGATGAAAAACTGTTTTTT. Its translation: CASSFQFGDEKLFF.

This clonotype was observed a few times. The V call is TRBV2, the J call TRBJ2-7, with TRBD1 identical over 9 bases. CDR1 is SNHLY, CDR2 FYNNEI, per germline. The CDR3 spans 14 residues. V trimming: 7 bases; J trimming: 5 bases; junction bases outside the gene matches: 9. Here the CDR3 reads CASKSGTGTHEQYF. The CDR3 DNA sequence: TGTGCCAGCAAATCCGGGACAGGGACTCACGAGCAGTACTTC.

The chain joins TRBV12-3 or TRBV12-4 to TRBJ2-5; 8 positions agree with TRBD1. The CDR3 is made up of 15 amino acids. The V and J ends lost 5 bases and 3 bases, in that order; junction bases with no gene match: 8. CDR3 sequence reads: CASSKDRVYKETQYF. The CDR3 DNA reads TGTGCCAGCAGTAAGGACAGGGTGTACAAAGAGACCCAGTACTTC.

The chain uses TRBV6-1 and TRBJ2-7, with 8 bases aligning to TRBD1. Germline-derived CDR1 and CDR2 are MNHNS and SASEGT. CDR3 length: 13 amino acids. Trimming cost V 8 bases and J 7 bases; bases outside gene matches: 10. The CDR3 spells CASGTGRGMEQYF. As DNA, the CDR3 is TGTGCCAGCGGGACAGGCAGGGGGATGGAGCAGTACTTC.

This clonotype showed up just a few times. This rearrangement joins TRBV6-1 to TRBJ2-3; D possibly corresponds to TRBD1 (6 bases). This CDR3 spans 16 amino acids. The germline V and J ends were trimmed by 5 bases and 1 base, with 16 bases remaining between them. Per the germline V gene, CDR1 is MNHNS and CDR2 is SASEGT. The CDR3 sequence: CASSSMDAGGTDTQYF. The DNA of the CDR3 is TGTGCCAGCAGTTCGATGGACGCAGGGGGCACAGATACGCAGTATTTT.

This clonotype was counted once. One junction end does not reproduce the germline sequence, and a read error may be involved. The chain recombines TRBV19 with TRBJ1-2; TRBD1 might be the D (5 bases). The germline V gene encodes CDR1 LNHDA and CDR2 SQIVND (reference sequence). The CDR3 covers 14 residues. The CDR3 region is CAISTPGRLYGYTF. The CDR3 DNA is TGTGCCATTAGTACGCCGGGACGGCTATATGGCTACACCTTC.